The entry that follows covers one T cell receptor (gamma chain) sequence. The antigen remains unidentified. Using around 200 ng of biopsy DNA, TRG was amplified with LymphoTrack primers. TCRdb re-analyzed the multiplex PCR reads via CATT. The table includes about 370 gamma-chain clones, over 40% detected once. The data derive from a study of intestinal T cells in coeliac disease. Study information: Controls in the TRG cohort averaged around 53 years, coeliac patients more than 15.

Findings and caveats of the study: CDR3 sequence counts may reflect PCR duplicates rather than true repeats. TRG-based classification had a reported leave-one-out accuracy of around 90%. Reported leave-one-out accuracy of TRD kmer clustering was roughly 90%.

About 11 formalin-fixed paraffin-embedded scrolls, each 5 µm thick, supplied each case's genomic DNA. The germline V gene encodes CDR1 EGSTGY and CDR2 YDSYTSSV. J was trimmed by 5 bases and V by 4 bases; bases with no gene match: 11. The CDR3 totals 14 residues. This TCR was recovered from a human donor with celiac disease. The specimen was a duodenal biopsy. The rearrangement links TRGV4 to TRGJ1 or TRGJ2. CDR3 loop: CATWDQRSDYKKLF. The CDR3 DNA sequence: TGTGCCACCTGGGACCAAAGGAGTGATTATAAGAAACTCTTT.